The clone carrying this T cell receptor (beta chain) was detected only a few times. Its target is unknown. This sample was included in a study of human T cells and chemical hapten exposure. Whole-study findings and limits: Controls had significantly fewer large CDR3 similarity clusters than were formed by expanded TCRs.

Indicated time point: patch test 1, 2 weeks after DPC sensitization. Sample treatment: therapeutic diphenylcyclopropenone sensitization with weekly scalp DPC. Alopecia patients, 18 to 70 years old and DPC-suitable, served as donors. The V gene lost 4 bases and the J gene lost 9 bases, with 15 bases spanning the gap. The CDR3 loop spans 14 amino acids. Authors' processing steps: Individual samples carried between roughly 23,224 and 690,600 TCRs, with 80,000 to 100,000 as the median. TCRdb passed the RACE reads through MiXCR, listing each CDR3 protein once. The V and J calls were determined by TCRdb, not by the authors. The data hold around 380,000 distinct CDR3 sequences, with around 5% observed a single time.

This specimen consisted of whole blood, obtained in connection with sensitization to the hapten diphenylcyclopropenone (DPC). The genes are TRBV12-3 or TRBV12-4 and TRBJ1-4; the D gene is possibly TRBD1 (5 bases). This clonotype originated in a woman aged 50 to 60 with alopecia areata. Some clones in this sample may be carry-over from other donors' samples. The CDR3 region has the DNA TGTGCCAGCAGTTGGGAGACTCGGGGGAAAAAACTGTTTTTT. Protein product: CASSWETRGKKLFF.